Listed below are T cell receptor beta chains from one sample, sequenced in a study of CXCR3-negative and CXCR3-positive naive CD8 T cells. Reprocessing the 5' RACE reads, TCRdb reports a single entry for every CDR3 protein and omits DNA. The sample totals tens of thousands of distinct CDR3 sequences. Sequenced input: naive CXCR3- CD8+ T cells from blood. The origin of the receptors is a human donor in good health. Some clones in this sample may be carry-over from other donors' samples. Both conserved end residues are part of each CDR3.

cdr3_aa: CSVDSDGFMAQYF
j_call: TRBJ2-5
v_call: TRBV29-1

cdr3_aa: CATSPGTGDNEQFF
j_call: TRBJ2-1
v_call: TRBV15

cdr3_aa: CASSPLVKTGELFF
j_call: TRBJ2-2
v_call: TRBV7-3

cdr3_aa: CSATDRGAPTGELFF
j_call: TRBJ2-2
v_call: TRBV20-1

cdr3_aa: CASSLVLREGEQYF
j_call: TRBJ2-7
v_call: TRBV7-2

cdr3_aa: CASSSRTGLQDTQYF
j_call: TRBJ2-3
v_call: TRBV6-5

cdr3_aa: CASSLDAGLELFF
j_call: TRBJ2-2
v_call: TRBV5-1

cdr3_aa: CASSFVGQKSEKLFF
j_call: TRBJ1-4
v_call: TRBV12-3/TRBV12-4

cdr3_aa: CASSQVLSSGNQPQHF
j_call: TRBJ1-5
v_call: TRBV4-1

cdr3_aa: CASRNGASGGYFGASTDTQYF
j_call: TRBJ2-3
v_call: TRBV5-1

cdr3_aa: CASNRPRGQGYSPLHF
j_call: TRBJ1-6
v_call: TRBV28

cdr3_aa: CASSLDYPDTQYF
j_call: TRBJ2-3
v_call: TRBV7-2

cdr3_aa: CASSFSFRASGPTAKYF
j_call: TRBJ2-7
v_call: TRBV12-3/TRBV12-4

cdr3_aa: CASSTIGGSSYNEQFF
j_call: TRBJ2-1
v_call: TRBV7-2

cdr3_aa: CATLAGADEQFF
j_call: TRBJ2-1
v_call: TRBV6-2/TRBV6-3

cdr3_aa: CASSLSGTGANVLTF
j_call: TRBJ2-6
v_call: TRBV28

cdr3_aa: CSARGPEAWGGRGNEQFF
j_call: TRBJ2-1
v_call: TRBV20-1

cdr3_aa: CASSLLASGGTYEQYF
j_call: TRBJ2-7
v_call: TRBV7-2

cdr3_aa: CSARDRGFPETQYF
j_call: TRBJ2-5
v_call: TRBV20-1

cdr3_aa: CASSGEGGTVTELKNF
j_call: TRBJ2-5
v_call: TRBV9

cdr3_aa: CATSRDREETQYF
j_call: TRBJ2-5
v_call: TRBV15